These 18 T cell receptor beta chains share one sample of origin, sequenced in a study of blood T cell repertoires in COVID-19. The repertoire was sequenced with immunoSEQ multiplex PCR; TCRdb's copy has only in-frame clones and lacks some. The data show 300,000 or so clones, around nine tenths seen once. The specimen was peripheral blood. These TCRs come from a man between 65 and 85 years old with acute or convalescent COVID-19.

This chain uses TRBV15 with TRBJ1-1, with 9 bases that match TRBD1. Losses at the gene ends were 1 base for V and 4 bases for J; bases not matched to a gene: 7. The V gene's germline CDR1 is LNHNV and CDR2 YYDKDF (reference sequence). The CDR3 runs to 16 residues. CDR3 DNA sequence: TGTGCCACCAGCAGAGGGAGACAGGGGGGACTCACTGAAGCTTTCTTT. Its translation: CATSRGRQGGLTEAFF.

V usage is TRBV5-6 and J usage is TRBJ2-6; 11 bases are a match to TRBD1. Germline CDR1 SGHDT, CDR2 YYEEEE. The V segment lost 3 bases and the J segment 3 bases; nucleotides outside the gene matches: 2. The CDR3 runs to 16 residues. This CDR3 is CASSWTGGSGANVLTF. The CDR3, as DNA: TGTGCCAGCAGCTGGACAGGGGGCAGTGGGGCCAACGTCCTGACTTTC.

As DNA, the CDR3 is TGTGCCAGCTCACCACGGGAGGGCAGTTTCACAGATACGCAGTATTTT. Residues: CASSPREGSFTDTQYF. The J gene is TRBJ2-3, the V gene TRBV18, with 7 bases identical to TRBD2. J lost 2 bases, V lost 1 base, and 6 bases had no gene match. This CDR3 region has 16 residues. CDR1 is KGHSH, CDR2 LQKENI, per germline.

V and J are TRBV7-2 and TRBJ2-7; D possibly corresponds to TRBD1 (5 bases). The CDR3 is 16 residues long. Germline CDR1 SGHTA, CDR2 FQGNSA. The V gene lost 0 bases and the J gene lost 1 base, with 13 bases spanning the gap. CDR3 amino acids: CASSLALGKGSYEQYF. The CDR3 DNA reads as TGTGCCAGCAGCTTAGCGTTAGGGAAGGGGTCCTACGAGCAGTACTTC.

The table lists this clone with a count of one. The chain links TRBV5-4 to TRBJ2-2; tentatively, D is TRBD2 (5 bases). This CDR3 region has 16 residues. Per the germline V gene, CDR1 is SGHNT and CDR2 is YYREEE (reference sequence). The V gene lost 4 bases and the J gene lost 4 bases, with 17 bases spanning the gap. The CDR3 protein is CASSKDVPAGTGELFF. The CDR3, as DNA: TGTGCCAGCAGCAAGGACGTTCCGGCGGGCACCGGGGAGCTGTTTTTT.

The V gene is TRBV9, the J gene TRBJ2-3; 9 bases align to TRBD2. Germline CDR1 SGDLS, CDR2 YYNGEE. After removal of 0 bases from V and 5 bases from J, the junction contained 4 bases not matched to a gene. The CDR3 has 15 amino acids. The CDR3 region has the DNA TGTGCCAGCAGCGTAGGCGGGGGGGCCAGAGATACGCAGTATTTT. Amino acids: CASSVGGGARDTQYF.

V is TRBV5-1 and J is TRBJ2-5; 7 bases line up with TRBD2. The CDR3 consists of 14 residues. Per the germline V gene, CDR1 is SGHRS and CDR2 is YFSETQ. Trimming at V came to 4 bases and at J to 5 bases, leaving 8 bases not matched to a gene. The DNA for the CDR3 is TGCGCCAGCAGCCCCGGGGGGAGTCTGGAGACCCAGTACTTC. This gives the protein CASSPGGSLETQYF.

The chain links TRBV6-5 to TRBJ1-4; no clear D gene. This CDR3 has 15 amino acids. Trimming stripped 2 bases from V and 5 bases from J, with 12 bases between. The germline V gene encodes CDR1 MNHEY and CDR2 SVGAGI. CDR3 sequence (DNA): TGTGCCAGCAGTTACGATCCCTCCAGGAATGAAAAACTGTTTTTT. Encoded protein: CASSYDPSRNEKLFF.

The V and J genes are TRBV4-2 and TRBJ1-4; D remains unclear. With 4 bases removed from V and 2 bases from J, the gap between germline ends came to 11 bases. The CDR3 is 15 amino acids. CDR1 and CDR2 (germline): LGHNA, YNFKEQ. The CDR3 is CASSPSESTNEKLFF. DNA of the CDR3: TGTGCCAGCAGCCCGTCGGAGAGTACTAATGAAAAACTGTTTTTT.

The V and J genes are TRBV7-2 and TRBJ2-3; D might be TRBD1 (6 bases). The germline V gene has CDR1 SGHTA and CDR2 FQGNSA. Between the trimmed V and J ends, which lost 5 bases and 0 bases, there was a span of 12 bases. The CDR3 length is 15 residues. CDR3 loop: CASSTHRASTDTQYF. The CDR3 DNA follows: TGTGCCAGCAGCACGCACAGGGCTAGCACAGATACGCAGTATTTT.

The chain carries TRBV6-5 and TRBJ1-1; no definite D call. CDR3 length equals 11 residues. Germline V gene sequence: CDR1 MNHEY, CDR2 SVGAGI. The germline V and J ends were trimmed by 5 bases and 3 bases, with 4 bases remaining between them. The CDR3 is CASSRYTEAFF. Written as DNA, the CDR3 is TGTGCCAGCAGTCGTTACACTGAAGCTTTCTTT.

The CDR3 reads CASSLADLTVSTDTQYF. CDR3 sequence (DNA): TGTGCCAGCAGCTTAGCGGACCTTACCGTCAGCACAGATACGCAGTATTTT. This rearrangement joins TRBV5-4 to TRBJ2-3, with TRBD2 as a possible D gene (5 bases). Trimming took 2 bases from V and 0 from J, leaving 16 bases between them. Germline CDR1 and CDR2: SGHNT and YYREEE (reference sequence). This CDR3 region has 17 residues.

The chain uses TRBV27 and TRBJ1-1; D remains ambiguous. CDR3 size: 13 residues. Looked up from germline, CDR1 is MNHEY and CDR2 is SMNVEV (reference sequence). V lost 5 bases and J lost 5, with 12 bases in between. The CDR3 DNA follows: TGTGCCAGCAGTAAAACCGGAGAGACTGAAGCTTTCTTT. Its translation: CASSKTGETEAFF.

This sequence joins TRBV27 and TRBJ1-6, with a weak D call TRBD1 (5 bases). CDR1 MNHEY and CDR2 SMNVEV come from the germline V gene (reference sequence). The length of the CDR3 is 16 residues. The ends were cut back, 0 bases at V and 7 bases at J, with 13 bases in the middle. The CDR3 region has the DNA TGTGCCAGCAGTTTATCTGGGGGGGGGTCCAATTCACCCCTCCACTTT. Amino acid sequence: CASSLSGGGSNSPLHF.

The genes are TRBV3-1 (or the pseudogene TRBV3-2) and TRBJ1-5, with D unclear. The germline V gene encodes CDR1 LGHDT and CDR2 YNNKEL (reference sequence). Trimming removed 1 base from V and 7 bases from J, with 5 bases in between. The CDR3 loop spans 12 amino acids. CDR3 protein: CASSQGSQPQHF. DNA of the CDR3: TGTGCCAGCAGCCAAGGGAGCCAGCCCCAGCATTTT.

The chain links TRBV11-2 to TRBJ1-4, with 9 bases that match TRBD1. The CDR3 covers 18 residues. The germline V gene encodes CDR1 SGHAT and CDR2 FQNNGV. The V gene end was trimmed by 5 bases and the J gene end by 1 base; junction bases not matched to a gene: 11. As DNA, the CDR3 is TGTGCCAGCAGCCCGGGGGGGGGACAGGGTGGAACTAATGAAAAACTGTTTTTT. This encodes CASSPGGGQGGTNEKLFF. Full variable domain (outside the CDR3, taken from reference TRBV11-2 and TRBJ1-4): EAGVAQSPRYKIIEKRQSVAFWCNPISGHATLYWYQQILGQGPKLLIQFQNNGVVDDSQLPKDRFSAERLKGVDSTLKIQPAKLEDSAVYLCASSPGGGQGGTNEKLFFGSGTQLSVL.

The V and J genes are TRBV4-2 and TRBJ2-5, with TRBD1 as a possible D gene (6 bases). The CDR3 runs 18 residues. V lost 5 bases to trimming and J lost 0 bases, with 22 bases between them. The germline gives CDR1 LGHNA, CDR2 YNFKEQ. CDR3 DNA: TGTGCCAGCAGCAAAGCTTACGGGACACAAAAATACCAAGAGACCCAGTACTTC. Protein sequence: CASSKAYGTQKYQETQYF.

The gene calls are TRBV9 and TRBJ2-2, with D possibly being TRBD1 (7 bases). The CDR3 contains 14 residues. Trimming cost V 1 base and J 7 bases, with 11 bases left between them. Germline CDR1 SGDLS, CDR2 YYNGEE. CDR3 amino acids: CASSVNRGLGELFF. The CDR3 bases are TGTGCCAGCAGCGTAAACAGGGGACTCGGGGAGCTGTTTTTT.